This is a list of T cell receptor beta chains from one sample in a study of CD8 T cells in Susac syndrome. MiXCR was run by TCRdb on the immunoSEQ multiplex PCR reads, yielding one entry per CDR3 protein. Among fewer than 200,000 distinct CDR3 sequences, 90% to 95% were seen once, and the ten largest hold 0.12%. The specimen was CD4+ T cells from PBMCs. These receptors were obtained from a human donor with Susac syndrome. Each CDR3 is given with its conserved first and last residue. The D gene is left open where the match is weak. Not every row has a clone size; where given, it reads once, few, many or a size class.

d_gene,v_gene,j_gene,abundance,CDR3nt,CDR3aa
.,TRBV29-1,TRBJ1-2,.,TGCAGCGTTGAAACAGGGCACTATGGCTACACCTTC,CSVETGHYGYTF
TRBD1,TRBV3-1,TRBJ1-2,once,TGTGCCAGCAGCCGCTACGACAGGGGTGGATATGGCTACACCTTC,CASSRYDRGGYGYTF
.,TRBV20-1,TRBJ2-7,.,TGCAGTGCCAATACGGGCCAGAGCTCCTACGAGCAGTACTTC,CSANTGQSSYEQYF
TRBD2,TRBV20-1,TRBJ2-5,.,TGCAGTGCAGAACCTTATAGCGGGGGTGGGGGGACCCAGTACTTC,CSAEPYSGGGGTQYF
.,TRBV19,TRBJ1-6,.,TGTGCCAGTAGTATCTTGGAGGCAAGGAGTTCTTCACCCCTCCACTTT,CASSILEARSSSPLHF
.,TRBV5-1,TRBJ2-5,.,TGCGCCAGCTCGGAACAGGGAACCATAGAGACCCAGTACTTC,CASSEQGTIETQYF
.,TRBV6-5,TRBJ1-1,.,TGTGCCAGCAGTTACGAGGCAGGGAAGAACACTGAAGCTTTCTTT,CASSYEAGKNTEAFF
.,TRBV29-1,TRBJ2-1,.,TGCAGCGTTGTTGGCGGGCTTCGTTACAATGAGCAGTTCTTC,CSVVGGLRYNEQFF
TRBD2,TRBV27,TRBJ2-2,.,TGTGCCAGCACCCAGCGGGGGACTAGCGGGGGGGTCGCGAACACCGGGGAGCTGTTTTTT,CASTQRGTSGGVANTGELFF
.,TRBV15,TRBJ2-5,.,TGTGCCACCAGCAGAGATCAAGAGCTCCAAGAGACCCAGTACTTC,CATSRDQELQETQYF
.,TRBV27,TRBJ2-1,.,TGTGCCAGCAGTTGGGAATTGGGGAATGAGCAGTTCTTC,CASSWELGNEQFF
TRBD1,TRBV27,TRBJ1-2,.,TGTGCCAGCAGTTGGAAGGACAGGGGCTATGGCTACACCTTC,CASSWKDRGYGYTF
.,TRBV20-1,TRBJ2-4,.,TGCAGTGCTACCCCGGACCGCCCCAAAGACATTCAGTACTTC,CSATPDRPKDIQYF
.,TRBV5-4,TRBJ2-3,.,TGTGCCAGCAGCGGGCCGGGACTGGCGCAGTATTTT,CASSGPGLAQYF
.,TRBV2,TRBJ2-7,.,TGTGCCAGCACCTCGGGGAATCACTACGAGCAGTACTTC,CASTSGNHYEQYF
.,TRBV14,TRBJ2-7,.,TGTGCCAGCAGCCACCTCGGGCTAGCAGAACACGAGCAGTACTTC,CASSHLGLAEHEQYF
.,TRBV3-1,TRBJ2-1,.,TGTGCCAGCGGGGGGTTCTACAATGAGCAGTTCTTC,CASGGFYNEQFF
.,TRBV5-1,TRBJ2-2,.,TGCGCCAGCAGTTCCGGGGCGTCGAACACCGGGGAGCTGTTTTTT,CASSSGASNTGELFF
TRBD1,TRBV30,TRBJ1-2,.,TGTGCCTGGAGCGCGGGACAGAACTATGGCTACACCTTC,CAWSAGQNYGYTF
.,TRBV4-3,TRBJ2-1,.,TGCGCCAGCAGCCAGGATCCCAGGGAAACCTACAATGAGCAGTTCTTC,CASSQDPRETYNEQFF
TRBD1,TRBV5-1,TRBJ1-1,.,TGCGCCAGCAGCTCCACCGGGACAGGGGCCACTGAAGCTTTCTTT,CASSSTGTGATEAFF
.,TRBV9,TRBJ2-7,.,TGTGCCAGCAGCGTAGCCCCAGTGGAACAGGGCGACTACGAGCAGTACTTC,CASSVAPVEQGDYEQYF
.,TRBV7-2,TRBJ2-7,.,TGTGCCAGCAGCTTAGGTAGTGGGCGGGAGCAGTACTTC,CASSLGSGREQYF
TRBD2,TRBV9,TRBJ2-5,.,TGTGCCAGCAGCGTGAGCGGGGGGGCCAGAGAGACCCAGTACTTC,CASSVSGGARETQYF
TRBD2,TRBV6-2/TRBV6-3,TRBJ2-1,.,TGTGCCAGCAGTCCCCCGGGACTAGCGGGGGGCCATGAGCAGTTCTTC,CASSPPGLAGGHEQFF
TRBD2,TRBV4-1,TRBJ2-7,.,TGCGCCAGCAGCCCGACGGGGGGAGGCTACGAGCAGTACTTC,CASSPTGGGYEQYF
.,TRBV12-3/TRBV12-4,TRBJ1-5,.,TGTGCCAGCAGCGTTGAGTCCCGGTCCCAGCATTTT,CASSVESRSQHF
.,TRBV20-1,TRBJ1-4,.,TGCAGTGTTGCGGGCCGGGGTGAAAAACTGTTTTTT,CSVAGRGEKLFF
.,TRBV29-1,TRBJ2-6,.,TGCAGCGTGGCAACGGGACATGTTTCCTCTGGGGCCAACGTCCTGACTTTC,CSVATGHVSSGANVLTF
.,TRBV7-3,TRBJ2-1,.,TGTGCCAGCAGCTCACAGGGCAATGAGCAGTTCTTC,CASSSQGNEQFF
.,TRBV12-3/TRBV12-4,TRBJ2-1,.,TGTGCCAGCAGACTCGACACATACAATGAGCAGTTCTTC,CASRLDTYNEQFF
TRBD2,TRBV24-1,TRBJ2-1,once,TGTGCCACCAGTGACGGGGGGGCACTCAGTGAGCAGTTCTTC,CATSDGGALSEQFF
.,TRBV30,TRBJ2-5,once,TGTGCCTGGAGCCCCGCTGGAGAGACCCAGTACTTC,CAWSPAGETQYF
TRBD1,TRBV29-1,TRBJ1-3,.,TGCAGCGTCGATAGGGACAGAGGAAACACCATATATTTT,CSVDRDRGNTIYF
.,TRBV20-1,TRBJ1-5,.,TGCAGTGCCCCCCCCCGGACTGAATCCAATCAGCCCCAGCATTTT,CSAPPRTESNQPQHF
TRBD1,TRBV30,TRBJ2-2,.,TGTGCCTGGAGTCCGGGACAGGGGTTGTTCGCCGGGGAGCTGTTTTTT,CAWSPGQGLFAGELFF
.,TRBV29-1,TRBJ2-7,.,TGCAGCGTCGGTCCGGGGGACGAGCAGTACTTC,CSVGPGDEQYF
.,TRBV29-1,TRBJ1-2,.,TGCAGCGTACTCCCGGACAGAGTTTCCTATGGCTACACCTTC,CSVLPDRVSYGYTF
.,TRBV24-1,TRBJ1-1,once,TGTGCCACCAGTGACTCCTCGACAGGGAACACTGAAGCTTTCTTT,CATSDSSTGNTEAFF
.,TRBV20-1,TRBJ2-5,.,TGCAGTGCTAGTCGGGGCACAGAGCAAGAGACCCAGTACTTC,CSASRGTEQETQYF
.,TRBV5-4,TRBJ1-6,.,TGTGCCAGCAGTCAACCAACGGGACAACAAAATTCACCCCTCCACTTT,CASSQPTGQQNSPLHF
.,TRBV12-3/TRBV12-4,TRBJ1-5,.,TGTGCCAGCAGTTTCTTGGGGACCCAGCCCCAGCATTTT,CASSFLGTQPQHF
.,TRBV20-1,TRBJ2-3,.,TGCAGCGGGGAGCATCGCACAGATACGCAGTATTTT,CSGEHRTDTQYF
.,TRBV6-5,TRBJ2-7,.,TGTGCCAGCGGTCCCCCCCGGGGTACTTACGAGCAGTACTTC,CASGPPRGTYEQYF
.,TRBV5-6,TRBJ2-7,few,TGTGCCAGCAGCATCTCCTACGAGCAGTACTTC,CASSISYEQYF